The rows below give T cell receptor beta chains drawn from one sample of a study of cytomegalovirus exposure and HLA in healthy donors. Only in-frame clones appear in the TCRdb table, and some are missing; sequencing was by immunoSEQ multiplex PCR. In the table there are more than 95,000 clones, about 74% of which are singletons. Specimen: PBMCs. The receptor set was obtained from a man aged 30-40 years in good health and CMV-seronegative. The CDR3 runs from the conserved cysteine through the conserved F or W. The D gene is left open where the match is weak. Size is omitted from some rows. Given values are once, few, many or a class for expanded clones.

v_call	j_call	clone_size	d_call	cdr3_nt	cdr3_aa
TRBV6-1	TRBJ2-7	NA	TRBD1	TGTGCCAGCCGGGACAGGGCGGACAGGTCCTACGAGCAGTACTTC	CASRDRADRSYEQYF
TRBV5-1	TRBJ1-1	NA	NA	TGCGCCAGCAGCCCGGGACCAGGGGTGAACACTGAAGCTTTCTTT	CASSPGPGVNTEAFF
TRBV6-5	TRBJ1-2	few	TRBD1	TGTGCCAGCAGTTATCGGTCGACAGGGGTCTATGGCTACACCTTC	CASSYRSTGVYGYTF
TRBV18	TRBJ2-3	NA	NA	TGTGCCAGCTCACAACAATCCACAGATACGCAGTATTTT	CASSQQSTDTQYF
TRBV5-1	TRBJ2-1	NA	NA	TGCGCCAGCACCCTAGCTGGAGGTACCTACAATGAGCAGTTCTTC	CASTLAGGTYNEQFF
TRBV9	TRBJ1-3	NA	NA	TGTGCCAGCAGCTCAGCGGCAAACTCTGGAAACACCATATATTTT	CASSSAANSGNTIYF
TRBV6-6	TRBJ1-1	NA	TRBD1	TGTGCCAGCAGTCGGGACAGGGCGAACACTGAAGCTTTCTTT	CASSRDRANTEAFF
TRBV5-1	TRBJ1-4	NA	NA	TGCGCCAGCAGCTTGGGGCCGGGACAAGCTAATGAAAAACTGTTTTTT	CASSLGPGQANEKLFF
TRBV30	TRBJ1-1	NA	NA	TGTGCCTGGAGCCTGGCGGTTGAAGCTTTCTTT	CAWSLAVEAFF
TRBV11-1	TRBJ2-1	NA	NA	TGTGCCAGCAGCTTAGGCAGGGGAAGGGACAATGAGCAGTTCTTC	CASSLGRGRDNEQFF
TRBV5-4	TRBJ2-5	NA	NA	TGTGCCAGCTCAGGGGCCCAAGAGACCCAGTACTTC	CASSGAQETQYF
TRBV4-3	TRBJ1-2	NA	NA	TGCGCCAGCAGCCACACCCGGACAGCTAACTATGGCTACACCTTC	CASSHTRTANYGYTF
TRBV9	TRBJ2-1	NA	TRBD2	TGTGCCAGCAGCGCGCGAACTGGGCTAGCGGATCACAATGAGCAGTTCTTC	CASSARTGLADHNEQFF
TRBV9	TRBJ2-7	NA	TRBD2	TGTGCCAGCAACCCGGGACTAGCATTCCACGAGCAGTACTTC	CASNPGLAFHEQYF
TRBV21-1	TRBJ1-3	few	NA	TGTGCCAGCCCCGCCCGTCGGTGTGGAAACACCATATATTTT	CASPARRCGNTIYF
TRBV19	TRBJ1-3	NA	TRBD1	TGTGCCACCCGGACAGGGAGTGGAAACACCATATATTTT	CATRTGSGNTIYF
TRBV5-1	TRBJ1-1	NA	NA	TGCGCCAGCAGCTTGCAACCGACAGCGAGGAACACTGAAGCTTTCTTT	CASSLQPTARNTEAFF
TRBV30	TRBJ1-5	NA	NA	TGTGCCTGGAGTCCCCGACAGGATTATCAGCCCCAGCATTTT	CAWSPRQDYQPQHF
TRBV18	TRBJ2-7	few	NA	TGTGCCAGCTCACCTCTTAGCGTAGGCACCTACGAGCAGTACTTC	CASSPLSVGTYEQYF
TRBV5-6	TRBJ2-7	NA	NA	TGTGCCAGCAGCTTGGGAGAGGGCGAGCAGTACTTC	CASSLGEGEQYF
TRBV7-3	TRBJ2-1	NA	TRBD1	TGTGCCAGCAGCTTAACGTCTCGGACAGGTTTAGGCTACAATGAGCAGTTCTTC	CASSLTSRTGLGYNEQFF
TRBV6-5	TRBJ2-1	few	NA	TGTGCCAGCAGTTTGGAGAGCTCCTACAATGAGCAGTTCTTC	CASSLESSYNEQFF
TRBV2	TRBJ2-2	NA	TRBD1	TGTGCCAGCGAAGACAGGGTATCGGCCGGGGAGCTGTTTTTT	CASEDRVSAGELFF
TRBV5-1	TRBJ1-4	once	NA	TGCGCCAGCAGCTTGGCAGGGCGTAGTGAAAAACTGTTTTTT	CASSLAGRSEKLFF
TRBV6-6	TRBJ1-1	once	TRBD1	TGTGCCAGCAACAGTCCCAGGGGGCCTACCTATCGAGCTTTCTTT	CASNSPRGPTYRAFF
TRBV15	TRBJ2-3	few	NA	TGTGCCACCAGCGGGCAAGGAACAGATACGCAGTATTTT	CATSGQGTDTQYF